This passage covers 22 T cell receptor beta chains from one sample sequenced in a study of blood T cell repertoires in COVID-19. The protocol was immunoSEQ multiplex PCR, while the TCRdb copy is restricted to in-frame clones and leaves out a portion. Among under 300,000 clones listed, 83% were seen once. The source material was peripheral blood. The receptors shown here come from a woman aged 50 to 65 who had recovered from COVID-19.

This chain connects TRBV29-1 to TRBJ2-3; a possible D gene is TRBD1 (7 bases). The CDR3 has 15 residues. Per the germline V gene, CDR1 is SQVTM and CDR2 is ANQGSEA. V was pared by 5 bases and J by 2 bases, with 17 bases between. CDR3 in DNA: TGCAGCGTTCGAGACAGGGACTTTCCCACAGATACGCAGTATTTT. It is translated as CSVRDRDFPTDTQYF.

The genes are TRBV5-4 and TRBJ2-1, with D tentatively TRBD2 (7 bases). Trimming took 4 bases from V and 0 from J, leaving 17 bases between them. The germline V gene has CDR1 SGHNT and CDR2 YYREEE (reference sequence). This CDR3 contains 17 residues. CDR3 sequence: CASSIGGARGSYNEQFF. The CDR3 nucleotides are TGTGCCAGCAGCATTGGGGGGGCCCGGGGCTCCTACAATGAGCAGTTCTTC.

The CDR3 is CASSLGRENIQYF. DNA of the CDR3: TGTGCCAGCAGCTTAGGGCGGGAAAACATTCAGTACTTC. This sequence joins TRBV7-2 and TRBJ2-4, with a possible D match to TRBD2 (5 bases). CDR1 is SGHTA, CDR2 FQGNSA, per germline. The CDR3 loop spans 13 amino acids. V dropped 1 base and J dropped 5 bases, with 6 bases sitting between them. Based on the CDR3 plus reference TRBV7-2 and TRBJ2-4, the full variable domain is GAGVSQSPSNKVTEKGKDVELRCDPISGHTALYWYRQSLGQGLEFLIYFQGNSAPDKSGLPSDRFSAERTGGSVSTLTIQRTQQEDSAVYLCASSLGRENIQYFGAGTRLSVL.

The chain employs TRBV6-5 and TRBJ1-3; D might be TRBD1 (6 bases). The CDR3 covers 14 residues. CDR1 MNHEY and CDR2 SVGAGI come from the germline V gene. The V end was cut by 6 bases, the J end by 0 bases, with 9 bases between. The CDR3 sequence: CASRQGVSGNTIYF. DNA for the CDR3: TGTGCCAGCAGACAGGGAGTCTCTGGAAACACCATATATTTT.

J is TRBJ1-1 and V is TRBV7-9, with TRBD1 identical over 8 bases. Looked up from germline, CDR1 is SEHNR and CDR2 is FQNEAQ (reference sequence). V trimming: 8 bases; J trimming: 5 bases; junction bases outside the gene matches: 10. This CDR3 spans 14 amino acids. The CDR3 sequence is CASHLQGADTEAFF. CDR3 nucleotide sequence: TGTGCCAGCCATCTGCAGGGGGCAGATACTGAAGCTTTCTTT. Full variable domain (remainder filled in from reference TRBV7-9 and TRBJ1-1): DTGVSQNPRHKITKRGQNVTFRCDPISEHNRLYWYRQTLGQGPEFLTYFQNEAQLEKSRLLSDRFSAERPKGSFSTLEIQRTEQGDSAMYLCASHLQGADTEAFFGQGTRLTVV.

This clone was seen a handful of times. V usage is TRBV10-1 and J usage is TRBJ2-7, with 10 bases identical to TRBD2. V shed 6 bases and J 5 bases; nucleotides not matched to a gene: 10. CDR1 is WNHNN, CDR2 SYGVQD, per germline (reference sequence). The length of the CDR3 is 15 residues. The CDR3 reads CASRMSSGSTHEQYF. In nucleotides, the CDR3 is TGCGCCAGCAGGATGTCTAGCGGGAGCACCCACGAGCAGTACTTC.

V usage is TRBV6-1 and J usage is TRBJ2-3, with a possible D match to TRBD2 (5 bases). With 1 base removed from V and 4 bases from J, the gap between germline ends came to 9 bases. The CDR3 is 14 amino acids. CDR1 and CDR2 (germline): MNHNS, SASEGT. The CDR3 DNA is TGTGCCAGCAGTGAAGGAGTGGGAGCAGATACGCAGTATTTT. Its protein product is CASSEGVGADTQYF.

The chain uses TRBV18 and TRBJ2-7; 12 nucleotides match TRBD2. This CDR3 region has 19 residues. V dropped 0 bases and J dropped 5; count of bases not matched to a gene: 14. CDR1 and CDR2 from the germline V gene are KGHSH and LQKENI. The chain's CDR3 is CASSPPNLAGGPSSNEQYF. CDR3 nucleotides: TGTGCCAGCTCACCACCTAACCTAGCGGGAGGGCCCTCCTCTAACGAGCAGTACTTC.

J is TRBJ2-1 and V is TRBV6-5; 7 bases align to TRBD1. The germline gives CDR1 MNHEY, CDR2 SVGAGI. The CDR3 is 15 residues long. Trimming took 6 bases from V and 3 from J; bases not matched to a gene: 8. For the CDR3, the DNA is TGTGCCAGCAGCCGAAGGGGGACAGACTACAATGAGCAGTTCTTC. This encodes CASSRRGTDYNEQFF.

The chain carries TRBV19 and TRBJ1-6, with TRBD1 matching 7 bases. The J segment lost 2 bases and the V segment lost 2 bases, leaving 6 bases of the junction unmatched. The CDR3 runs to 17 residues. The germline CDR1 and CDR2 sequences are LNHDA and SQIVND (reference sequence). CDR3 coding DNA: TGTGCCAGTAGTATAAGGACAGGCGGCGCCTATAATTCACCCCTCCACTTT. Protein: CASSIRTGGAYNSPLHF. Supplemented by reference TRBV19 and TRBJ1-6, the full variable domain reads DGGITQSPKYLFRKEGQNVTLSCEQNLNHDAMYWYRQDPGQGLRLIYYSQIVNDFQKGDIAEGYSVSREKKESFPLTVTSAQKNPTAFYLCASSIRTGGAYNSPLHFGNGTRLTVT.

This clone occurred a few times. The chain recombines TRBV4-1 with TRBJ1-6, with D perhaps matching TRBD1 (5 bases). Germline-derived CDR1 and CDR2 are MGHRA and YSYEKL. The CDR3 length is 16 residues. Trimming removed 0 bases from V and 11 bases from J, with 17 bases in between. CDR3 protein: CASSQEPTGSGAPLHF. The CDR3, as DNA: TGCGCCAGCAGCCAAGAGCCTACAGGTTCGGGGGCACCCCTCCACTTT.

The chain uses TRBV7-8 and TRBJ1-3, with 7 bases lining up with TRBD1. This CDR3 spans 15 amino acids. V lost 5 bases and J lost 2; bases outside the gene matches: 6. Germline lookup yields CDR1 SGHVS and CDR2 FQNEAQ. The CDR3 bases are TGTGCCAGCAGCGAACAAGGGGGCCCTGGAAACACCATATATTTT. Its protein product is CASSEQGGPGNTIYF.

V is TRBV27 and J is TRBJ1-6; no clear D gene. Germline-derived CDR1 and CDR2 are MNHEY and SMNVEV (reference sequence). V was pared by 1 base and J by 7 bases, with 5 bases between. The CDR3 is 13 amino acids. CDR3 coding DNA: TGTGCCAGCAGTTTATTCAGAAATTCACCCCTCCACTTT. This gives the protein CASSLFRNSPLHF.

V is TRBV24-1 and J is TRBJ1-2; TRBD1 might be the D (6 bases). V lost 3 bases, J lost 0 bases, and 16 bases lay in between. Germline values: CDR1 KGHDR, CDR2 SFDVKD. This CDR3 contains 17 residues. The CDR3: CATSDPQGGESNYGYTF. The CDR3 coding sequence is TGTGCCACCAGTGATCCCCAAGGGGGGGAATCTAACTATGGCTACACCTTC.

The chain combines TRBV19 with TRBJ1-2; 7 nucleotides line up with TRBD1. Germline V lookup: CDR1 LNHDA, CDR2 SQIVND (reference sequence). The CDR3 length is 12 residues. V was pared by 7 bases and J by 7 bases, with 6 bases of the junction left unmatched. The CDR3 sequence: CASTSGTAGYTF. As DNA, the CDR3 is TGTGCCAGTACCTCCGGGACAGCTGGCTACACCTTC.

This chain links TRBV10-3 with TRBJ2-1, with D perhaps TRBD1 (5 bases). The CDR3 runs to 14 residues. Germline V lookup: CDR1 ENHRY, CDR2 SYGVKD. Trimming took off 11 bases at V and 0 bases at J, with 14 bases between the two ends. In DNA, the CDR3 is TGTGCCTCGAAGACTGGACACTCCTACAATGAGCAGTTCTTC. Translated, it gives CASKTGHSYNEQFF.

Only a few counts were recorded for this clone. CDR3: CASRYRGGTEAFF. CDR3 nucleotide sequence: TGTGCCAGCAGGTACAGGGGAGGAACTGAAGCTTTCTTT. The chain couples TRBV12-3 or TRBV12-4 to TRBJ1-1; TRBD1 agrees at 7 bases. This CDR3 is built from 13 residues. J was trimmed by 5 bases and V by 6 bases; bases with no gene match: 6.

The J gene is TRBJ1-1, the V gene TRBV5-1, with 7 bases aligning to TRBD1. V gave up 4 bases and J gave up 0 bases; unmatched junction bases: 6. Germline CDR1 reads SGHRS; CDR2 reads YFSETQ. The CDR3 contains 15 residues. The CDR3 loop is CASSRSGTVNTEAFF. DNA for the CDR3: TGCGCCAGCAGCAGGTCCGGGACAGTGAACACTGAAGCTTTCTTT.

This clone has a handful of counts. The chain carries TRBV5-1 and TRBJ1-5, with D perhaps TRBD1 (5 bases). The CDR3 covers 15 residues. From germline, CDR1 is SGHRS and CDR2 YFSETQ. V was trimmed by 4 bases and J by 3 bases, leaving 14 bases between them. The CDR3 reads CASSQSPGVNQPQHF. The CDR3 DNA follows: TGCGCCAGCAGCCAGAGTCCGGGGGTCAATCAGCCCCAGCATTTT.

This CDR3 reads CASSSNKRTGNTEAFF. The CDR3 DNA is TGTGCCAGCAGTTCTAATAAAAGGACAGGGAACACTGAAGCTTTCTTT. The rearrangement uses TRBV28 and TRBJ1-1; 7 bases are a match to TRBD1. The CDR3 has 16 residues. The V gene's germline CDR1 is MDHEN and CDR2 SYDVKM. The V gene end was trimmed by 4 bases and the J gene end by 1 base; junction bases not matched to a gene: 9.

This sequence joins TRBV5-6 and TRBJ1-2; D not resolved. V was clipped by 0 bases and J by 4 bases, with 13 bases between them. Germline values: CDR1 SGHDT, CDR2 YYEEEE. There are 15 residues in the CDR3. CDR3 region: CASSLGFDILYGYTF. CDR3 DNA sequence: TGTGCCAGCAGCTTGGGTTTTGACATACTCTATGGCTACACCTTC.

Only one count was recorded for this clone. This chain connects TRBV21-1 to TRBJ2-5; TRBD2 was called by the table and not checked on the DNA. TRBV21-1 constitutes a pseudogene. The CDR3 is 17 residues long. CDR3 sequence: CASSKGGTSGSRETQYF. CDR3 coding DNA: TGTGCCAGCAGCAAAGGGGGGACTAGCGGGAGTAGGGAGACCCAGTACTTC.